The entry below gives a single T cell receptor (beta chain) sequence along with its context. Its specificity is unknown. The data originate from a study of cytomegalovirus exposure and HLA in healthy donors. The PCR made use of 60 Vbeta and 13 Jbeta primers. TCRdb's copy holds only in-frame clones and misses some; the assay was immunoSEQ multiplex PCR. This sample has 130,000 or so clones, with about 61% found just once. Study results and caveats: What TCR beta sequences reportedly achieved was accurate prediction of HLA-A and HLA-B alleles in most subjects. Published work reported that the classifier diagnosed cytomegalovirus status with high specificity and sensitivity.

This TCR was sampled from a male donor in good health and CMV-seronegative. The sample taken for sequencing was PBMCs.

CDR3 nucleotides: TGTGCCAGCAGTGAACTAGCGGGGGGCGGGTACGAGCAGTACTTC. The encoded protein is CASSELAGGGYEQYF. The rearrangement uses TRBV6-1 and TRBJ2-7; 11 bases agree with TRBD2. The CDR3 sequence is 15 residues long. V shed 2 bases, J shed 4 bases, and the junction held 4 bases outside the gene matches. From germline, CDR1 is MNHNS and CDR2 SASEGT.